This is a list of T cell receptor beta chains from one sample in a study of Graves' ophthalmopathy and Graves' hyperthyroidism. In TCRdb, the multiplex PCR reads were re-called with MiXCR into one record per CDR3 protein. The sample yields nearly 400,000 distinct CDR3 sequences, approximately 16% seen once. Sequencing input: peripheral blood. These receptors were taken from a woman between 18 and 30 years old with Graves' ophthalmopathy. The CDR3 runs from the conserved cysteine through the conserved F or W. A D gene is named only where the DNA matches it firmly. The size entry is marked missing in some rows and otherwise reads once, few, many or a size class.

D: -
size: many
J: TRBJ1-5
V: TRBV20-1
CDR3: CSAFPRGPYQPQHF
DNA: TGCAGTGCTTTCCCTCGGGGGCCGTATCAGCCCCAGCATTTT

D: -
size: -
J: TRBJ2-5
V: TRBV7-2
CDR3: CASSLEPEETQYF
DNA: TGTGCCAGCAGCTTAGAGCCAGAGGAGACCCAGTACTTC

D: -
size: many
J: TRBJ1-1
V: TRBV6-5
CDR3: CASTLQGSTEAFF
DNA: TGTGCCAGCACCCTTCAGGGGAGTACTGAAGCTTTCTTT

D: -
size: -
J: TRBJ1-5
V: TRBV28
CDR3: CASSLTGNPQHF
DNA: TGTGCCAGCAGTTTAACCGGCAATCCCCAGCATTTT

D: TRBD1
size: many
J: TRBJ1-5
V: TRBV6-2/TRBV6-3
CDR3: CASSRQGVQPQHF
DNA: TGTGCCAGCAGCAGACAGGGCGTCCAGCCCCAGCATTTT

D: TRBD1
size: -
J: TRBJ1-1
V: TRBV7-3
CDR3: CASGRDRAAEAFF
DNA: TGTGCCAGCGGCCGGGACAGGGCCGCTGAAGCTTTCTTT

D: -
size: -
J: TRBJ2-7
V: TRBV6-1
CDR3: CASSAGQLTSYEQYF
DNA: TGTGCCAGCAGTGCCGGACAGCTTACATCCTACGAGCAGTACTTC

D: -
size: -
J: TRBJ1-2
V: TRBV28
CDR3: CASSLDSRAAYYGYTF
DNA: TGTGCCAGCAGCTTAGATTCGAGGGCGGCGTACTATGGCTACACCTTC

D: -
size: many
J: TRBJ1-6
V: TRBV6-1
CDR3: CASSVGENSPLHF
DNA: TGTGCCAGCAGTGTGGGGGAGAATTCACCCCTCCACTTT

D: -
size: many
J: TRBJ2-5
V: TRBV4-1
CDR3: CASSLHSGEETQYF
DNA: TGCGCCAGCAGCCTCCACTCCGGAGAAGAGACCCAGTACTTC

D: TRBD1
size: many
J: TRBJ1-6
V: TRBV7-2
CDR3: CASSRDRLNSPLHF
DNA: TGTGCCAGCAGCCGGGACAGGCTTAATTCACCCCTCCACTTT

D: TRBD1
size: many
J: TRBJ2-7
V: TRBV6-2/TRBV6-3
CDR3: CASSPSGTGTEQYF
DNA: TGTGCCAGCAGCCCGTCAGGGACAGGGACCGAGCAGTACTTC

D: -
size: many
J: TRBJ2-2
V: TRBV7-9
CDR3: CASSFVPGELFF
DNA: TGTGCCAGCAGCTTCGTACCCGGGGAGCTGTTTTTT

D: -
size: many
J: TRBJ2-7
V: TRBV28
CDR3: CASSPWGTGAEGSYF
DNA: -

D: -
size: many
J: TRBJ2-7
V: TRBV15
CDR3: CATSRYGDSAQGYEQYF
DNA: TGTGCCACCAGCAGATATGGGGACTCAGCTCAAGGCTACGAGCAGTACTTC

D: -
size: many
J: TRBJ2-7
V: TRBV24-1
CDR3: CATSDSRDKAYEQYF
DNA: TGTGCCACCAGTGATTCCCGGGACAAGGCCTACGAGCAGTACTTC

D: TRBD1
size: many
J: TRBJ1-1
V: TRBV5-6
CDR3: CASSRVQGGLDTEAFF
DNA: TGTGCCAGCAGTCGAGTTCAGGGGGGGCTCGACACTGAAGCTTTCTTT

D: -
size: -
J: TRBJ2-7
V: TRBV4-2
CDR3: CASSPQPSLAFRDEQYF
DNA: TGTGCCAGCAGCCCCCAACCCTCGCTAGCCTTCCGAGACGAGCAGTACTTC

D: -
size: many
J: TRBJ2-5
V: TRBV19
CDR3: CASSIVPGARETQYF
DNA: TGTGCCAGTAGTATAGTACCAGGGGCGCGGGAGACCCAGTACTTC

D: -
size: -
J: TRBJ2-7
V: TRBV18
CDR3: CASSPQVHEQYF
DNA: TGTGCCAGCTCACCCCAGGTACACGAGCAGTACTTC

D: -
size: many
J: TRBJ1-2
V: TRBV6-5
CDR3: CASSLDSIPGYTF
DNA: TGTGCCAGCAGTCTGGACAGCATCCCAGGCTACACCTTC

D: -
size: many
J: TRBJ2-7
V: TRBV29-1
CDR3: CSVAPGGTYEQYF
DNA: TGCAGCGTTGCTCCTGGGGGAACCTACGAGCAGTACTTC

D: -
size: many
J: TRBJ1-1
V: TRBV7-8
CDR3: CASSLYGELAFF
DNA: TGTGCCAGCAGCTTATACGGGGAGTTGGCTTTCTTT

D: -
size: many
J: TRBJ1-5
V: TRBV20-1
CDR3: CSASAGGFRGQPQHF
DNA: TGCAGTGCTAGCGCGGGGGGGTTCAGGGGTCAGCCCCAGCATTTT

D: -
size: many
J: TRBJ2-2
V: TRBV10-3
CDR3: CAIRGGNGELFF
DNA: TGTGCCATCAGAGGGGGGAACGGGGAGCTGTTTTTT

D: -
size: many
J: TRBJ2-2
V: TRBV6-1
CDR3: CASNNRVTGELFF
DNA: TGTGCCAGCAACAACAGGGTCACCGGGGAGCTGTTTTTT

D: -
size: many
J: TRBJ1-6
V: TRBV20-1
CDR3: CSARGGREWGNSPLHF
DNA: TGCAGTGCTAGAGGGGGGCGGGAGTGGGGAAATTCACCCCTCCACTTT

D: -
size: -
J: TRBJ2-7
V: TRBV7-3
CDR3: CASSPTQGSYEQYF
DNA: TGTGCCAGCAGCCCAACACAGGGTTCCTACGAGCAGTACTTC

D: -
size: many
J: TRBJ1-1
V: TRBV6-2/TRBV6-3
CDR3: CASSYRGTAEAFF
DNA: TGTGCCAGCAGTTACCGGGGGACGGCTGAAGCTTTCTTT

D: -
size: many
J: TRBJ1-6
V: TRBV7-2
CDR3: CASSLPYDRTGSPLHF
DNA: TGTGCCAGCAGCTTACCTTATGACAGGACGGGATCACCCCTCCACTTT

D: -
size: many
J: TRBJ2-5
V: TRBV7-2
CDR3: CASSFPAPTGGETQYF
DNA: TGTGCCAGCAGCTTTCCCGCCCCTACAGGAGGGGAGACCCAGTACTTC

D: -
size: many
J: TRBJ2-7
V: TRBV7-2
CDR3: CASSEPRSYF
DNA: TGTGCCAGCAGCGAACCTCGATCGTACTTC